The clone carrying this TCR beta chain was detected ten times or more. Its specificity is unknown. This sample stems from a study of T cells in Graves' hyperthyroidism and ophthalmopathy. Looking at the study overall: The blood sample was taken at first diagnosis, before treatment began.

Based on clinical symptoms, serum thyroxine and TRAb, thyroid ultrasound and orbital computed tomography, diagnoses were reached. The source of the PBMCs was 9.5 to 10 ml of fresh peripheral blood. Template material for amplifying TCR beta CDR3 regions consisted of RNA transcripts. The TCR CDR3 was amplified in a first-round RT-PCR using the HTBI primer set. From the multiplex PCR reads, TCRdb called clonotypes with MiXCR, one entry per CDR3 protein. The profile shows approximately 400,000 distinct CDR3 sequences, more than 15% of them singletons. Study-wide findings and caveats: Ophthalmopathy stood apart from stable hyperthyroidism in a 13 V-J model.

Input material: blood. This TCR was recovered from a woman under 30 with Graves' hyperthyroidism.

The CDR3 loop is CASTRDSQETQYF. The DNA for the CDR3 is TGTGCCAGCACTCGGGACAGCCAAGAGACCCAGTACTTC. The chain has TRBV9 and TRBJ2-5, with 7 nucleotides matching TRBD1. The CDR3 sequence is 13 residues long. Germline values: CDR1 SGDLS, CDR2 YYNGEE. The trim removed 6 bases at V and 1 base at J, leaving 3 bases unmatched.